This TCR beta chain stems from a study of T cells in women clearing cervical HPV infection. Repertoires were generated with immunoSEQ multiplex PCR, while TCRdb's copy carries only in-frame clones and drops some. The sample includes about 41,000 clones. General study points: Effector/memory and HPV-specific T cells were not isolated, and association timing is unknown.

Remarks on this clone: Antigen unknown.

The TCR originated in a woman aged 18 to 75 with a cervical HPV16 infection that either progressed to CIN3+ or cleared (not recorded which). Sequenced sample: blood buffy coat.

The CDR3 sequence: CAISNWTGGSQPQHF. The DNA read from the CDR3 is TGTGCCATCAGTAACTGGACAGGGGGTAGCCAGCCC. The V gene is TRBV10-3, the J gene TRBJ1-5; 10 bases line up with TRBD1. The read terminates 3 residues ahead of where the CDR3 ends, so the germline J gene completes it. Germline lookup yields CDR1 ENHRY and CDR2 SYGVKD. CDR3 size: 15 residues. V was clipped by 5 bases and J by 7 bases; unmatched bases: 8.